This TCR beta chain stems from a study of T cell responses to AZD1222 COVID-19 vaccine. Across the whole study: Pooled together were second doses at about 4 or about 12 weeks.

Germline V gene data show CDR1 as SGHAT and CDR2 as FQNNGV. With V trimmed by 5 bases and J by 4 bases, 5 bases remained unmatched. The CDR3 is made up of 14 amino acids. This clone was detected once. Its antigen remains unidentified. The method was immunoSEQ multiplex PCR; TCRdb's version includes in-frame clones alone and lacks a portion of them. The table has 85,000 to 130,000 clones, roughly 92% seen once; the top ten hold around 4.7%. Study-level points and caveats: Clonal diversity was possibly underestimated; the donors were predominantly white British and more often female. Repertoire sampling occurred only after the peak T cell response.

The gene calls are TRBV11-2 and TRBJ1-2; 9 bases line up with TRBD1. The TCR originated in an adult in good health. Sequenced here: peripheral blood, sampled on day 0 of AZD1222 vaccination. In nucleotides, the CDR3 is TGTGCCAGCAGCCGCCGGGACAGGGCCTATGGCTACACCTTC. Protein sequence: CASSRRDRAYGYTF.